These 9 T cell receptor beta chains originate from one sample sequenced in a study of post-analysis software for immune sequencing data. Overall study findings and caveats: Among four or five TRBV segments more frequent in patients than controls were TRBV5-6, TRBV5-1 and TRBV20-1.

cDNA libraries for TCR beta contained unique molecular identifiers. TCRdb redid the calling of the PCR reads with MiXCR, one entry per CDR3 protein. The sample carries a few hundred thousand distinct CDR3 sequences, 35% to 40% recorded once. These receptors are not linked to any known antigen. Sample: blood. These receptors all stem from a girl aged 5 to 17 with multiple sclerosis.

This clonotype was observed a handful of times. The rearrangement links TRBV6-4 to TRBJ2-2, with D possibly matching TRBD1 (5 bases). CDR1 and CDR2 from the germline V gene are MRHNA and SNTAGT. The CDR3 sequence is 14 residues long. V was trimmed by 2 bases and J by 2 bases, leaving 6 bases between them. Written as DNA, the CDR3 is TGTGCCAGCAGTGACGACAGTAACACCGGGGAGCTGTTTTTT. It yields the protein CASSDDSNTGELFF.

This clonotype was observed a handful of times. V usage is TRBV20-1 and J usage is TRBJ1-4; the match to TRBD1 covers 8 bases. V trimming: 4 bases; J trimming: 3 bases; junction bases outside the gene matches: 1. Per the germline V gene, CDR1 is DFQATT and CDR2 is SNEGSKA (reference sequence). There are 13 residues in the CDR3. The CDR3 spells CSAMTGANEKLFF. CDR3 DNA sequence: TGCAGTGCTATGACAGGGGCTAATGAAAAACTGTTTTTT.

This chain connects TRBV27 to TRBJ2-2; tentatively, D is TRBD1 (5 bases). Trimming pared 8 bases from V and 1 base from J, leaving 14 bases between. This CDR3 is built from 15 residues. Germline lookup yields CDR1 MNHEY and CDR2 SMNVEV (reference sequence). CDR3 region: CASRHRPLNTGELFF. The CDR3 DNA reads TGTGCCAGCCGGCACAGGCCCCTGAACACCGGGGAGCTGTTTTTT.

This clonotype was seen repeatedly, ten times or more. V is TRBV5-1 and J is TRBJ1-2; 7 bases fit TRBD1. CDR3 length: 14 amino acids. Germline V gene data show CDR1 as SGHRS and CDR2 as YFSETQ. V dropped 7 bases and J dropped 4; count of bases not matched to a gene: 10. CDR3 bases: TGCGCCAGCGGGGAAGAGGGACAGTCCTATGGCTACACCTTC. Encoded protein: CASGEEGQSYGYTF.

The rearrangement joins TRBV12-3 or TRBV12-4 to TRBJ2-1; 16 positions match TRBD2. There are 18 residues in the CDR3. Losses at the gene ends were 5 bases for V and 4 bases for J; bases not matched to a gene: 8. The CDR3 sequence: CASSRGLAGGPAYNEQFF. For the CDR3, the DNA is TGTGCCAGCAGTCGGGGACTAGCGGGAGGGCCAGCGTACAATGAGCAGTTCTTC.

In its sample, this clonotype was seen a few times. The chain uses TRBV28 and TRBJ1-5; weak D call: TRBD1 (5 bases). The V end was cut by 4 bases, the J end by 5 bases, with 18 bases between. This CDR3 contains 16 residues. Germline CDR1 is MDHEN and CDR2 is SYDVKM. CDR3 in amino acids: CASSSRAKGYDQPQHF. CDR3 DNA: TGTGCCAGCAGTTCCCGTGCAAAGGGGTACGATCAGCCCCAGCATTTT.

In this sample, this clonotype turned up many times. This chain links TRBV6-6 with TRBJ2-5; TRBD2 might be the D (5 bases). The CDR3 sequence is 14 residues long. The V end was cut by 7 bases, the J end by 2 bases, with 14 bases between. CDR1 is MNHNY and CDR2 is SVGAGI in the germline V gene (reference sequence). In DNA, the CDR3 is TGTGCCAGCACCTCGCGGTCGGGGCAAGAGACCCAGTACTTC. Encoded protein: CASTSRSGQETQYF.

This rearrangement joins TRBV7-3 to TRBJ2-1; D is undetermined. The last part of the DNA fits TRBJ2-7 better; the J call may be wrong. The CDR3 length is 13 residues. From germline, CDR1 is SGHTA and CDR2 FQGTGA. The CDR3 reads CASSLNSYNEQYF. The DNA for the CDR3 is TGTGCCAGCAGCCTGAACTCCTACAATGAGCAGTACTTC.

The V gene is TRBV27, the J gene TRBJ2-7; TRBD1 matches 8 bases. The germline gives CDR1 MNHEY, CDR2 SMNVEV (reference sequence). J gave up 1 base and V 4 bases, and 9 bases lay outside the gene matches. CDR3 length: 16 residues. The CDR3 sequence is CASSSRTGRRSYEQYF. CDR3 coding DNA: TGTGCCAGCAGTTCCAGGACAGGGAGGAGGTCCTACGAGCAGTACTTC.